One TCR beta chain is described in this entry. These data belong to a study of blood T cell repertoires in COVID-19. The wider study: Samples representing acute and convalescent COVID-19 were sourced from the United States, Italy and Spain. From T cells, B-cell-depleted T cells, or PBMCs came the material, which was cDNA or gDNA.

Germline-derived CDR1 and CDR2 are SGDLS and YYNGEE. Trimming removed 6 bases at V and 7 bases at J, with 13 bases between. This CDR3 is built from 13 residues. TCRdb keeps only in-frame clones here, not all; method: immunoSEQ multiplex PCR. The sample has approximately 170,000 clones, about four fifths seen once. Sequencing was performed on PBMCs or T cells enriched from blood (not recorded which). This sequence joins TRBV9 and TRBJ1-4, with D unresolved. This TCR came from a woman aged 50 to 60 in a cohort exposed to, infected with or recovered from COVID-19 (not recorded which). For the CDR3, the DNA is TGTGCCAGCATGGTCAGGAGGTGTGAAAAACTGTTTTTT. This gives the protein CASMVRRCEKLFF.